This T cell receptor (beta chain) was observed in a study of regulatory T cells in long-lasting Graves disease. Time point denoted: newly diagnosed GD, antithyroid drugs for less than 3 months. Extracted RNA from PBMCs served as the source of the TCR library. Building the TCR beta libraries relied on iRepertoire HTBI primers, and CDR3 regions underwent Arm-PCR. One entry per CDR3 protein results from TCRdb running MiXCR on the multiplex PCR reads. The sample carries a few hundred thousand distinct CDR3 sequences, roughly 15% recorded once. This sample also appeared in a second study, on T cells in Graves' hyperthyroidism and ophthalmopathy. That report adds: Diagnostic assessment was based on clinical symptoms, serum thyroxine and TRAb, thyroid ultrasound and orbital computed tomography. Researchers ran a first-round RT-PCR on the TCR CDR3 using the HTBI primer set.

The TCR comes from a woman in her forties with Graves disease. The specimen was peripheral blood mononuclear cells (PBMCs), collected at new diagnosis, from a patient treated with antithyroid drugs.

CDR3 region: CASSSRKSSYEQYF. Here the CDR3 DNA reads TGTGCCAGCAGTTCCCGGAAGAGCTCCTACGAGCAGTACTTC. The chain recombines TRBV27 with TRBJ2-7; D remains unclear. The CDR3 runs 14 residues. Trimming took 4 bases from V and 0 from J, leaving 10 bases between them. Germline CDR1 MNHEY, CDR2 SMNVEV (reference sequence).